This T cell receptor (beta chain) appears in the sequencing data of a study of cytomegalovirus exposure and HLA in healthy donors. In the case of this clone: Its specificity is unknown.

PCR employed 60 Vbeta and 13 Jbeta primers. TCRdb's copy holds only in-frame clones and misses some; the assay was immunoSEQ multiplex PCR. The top ten hold more than 4.5% of the sample, which has 55,000 to 70,000 clones, around 77% seen once. Germline V CDR1 and CDR2: SGHRS, YFSETQ. V gave up 0 bases and J gave up 2 bases, with 10 bases separating them. The CDR3 covers 15 residues. Findings and caveats of the study: A later analysis reportedly found that, within productive TCRs, an Asian-associated ancestry cluster had fewer N-insertions than the mean observed across the roughly 630 donors.

This TCR derives from a male donor in good health and CMV-seropositive. Source material: PBMCs. The chain carries TRBV5-1 and TRBJ2-3; D may be TRBD2 (6 bases). The CDR3 coding sequence is TGCGCCAGCAGCTTGGCGGAGGGGAACACAGATACGCAGTATTTT. This codes for CASSLAEGNTDTQYF.